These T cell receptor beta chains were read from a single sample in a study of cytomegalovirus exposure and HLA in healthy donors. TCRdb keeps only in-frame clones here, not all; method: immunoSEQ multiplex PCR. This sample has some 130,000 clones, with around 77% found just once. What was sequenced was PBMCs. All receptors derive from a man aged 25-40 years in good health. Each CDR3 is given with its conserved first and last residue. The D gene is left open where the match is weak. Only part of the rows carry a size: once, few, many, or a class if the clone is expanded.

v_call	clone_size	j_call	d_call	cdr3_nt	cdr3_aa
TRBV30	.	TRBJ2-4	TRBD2	TGTGCCTCGACTAGCGGGTCGGCAGTAACTGGGACTCAGTACTTC	CASTSGSAVTGTQYF
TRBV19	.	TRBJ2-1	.	TGTGCCAGTAGTATGGACAGGGCAATTAGCGGGGAGCAGTTCTTC	CASSMDRAISGEQFF
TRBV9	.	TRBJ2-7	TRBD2	TGTGCCAGCAGCCTTCGGCGGGAGGGAGGCGAGCAGTACTTC	CASSLRREGGEQYF
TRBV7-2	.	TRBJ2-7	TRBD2	TGTGCCAGCAGCTTACCCTCTGGGACTAGGATTTACGAGCAGTACTTC	CASSLPSGTRIYEQYF
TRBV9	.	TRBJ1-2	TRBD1	TGTGCCAGCAGGAACCCAGCAGGGGGCGGAGGAGGCTACACCTTC	CASRNPAGGGGGYTF
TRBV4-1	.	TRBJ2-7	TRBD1	TGCGCCAGCAGCCATCAAAGGGGGCGCCCGGGCGAGCAGTACTTC	CASSHQRGRPGEQYF
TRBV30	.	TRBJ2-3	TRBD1	TGTGCCTGGAGTGTACTGTCCGGGACAGCAGGAGATACGCAGTATTTT	CAWSVLSGTAGDTQYF
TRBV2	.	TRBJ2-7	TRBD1	TGTGCCAGTCACCGGGACAGGGGGTGGGAGCAGTACTTC	CASHRDRGWEQYF
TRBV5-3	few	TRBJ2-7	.	TGTGCCAGAAGTTTCGGGACTCCTCTAGGGGACGAGCAGTACTTC	CARSFGTPLGDEQYF
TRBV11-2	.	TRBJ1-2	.	TGTGCCAGCAGCCCCTTTCCACCTCTAGACTATGGCTACACCTTC	CASSPFPPLDYGYTF
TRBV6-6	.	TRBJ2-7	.	TGTGCCCGAATTGACTCCGGGACTCCTGTTACCTACGAGCAGTACTTC	CARIDSGTPVTYEQYF
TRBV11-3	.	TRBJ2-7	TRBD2	TGTGCCACTTCTCCGCGGGAGTACTCCTACGAGCAGTACTTC	CATSPREYSYEQYF
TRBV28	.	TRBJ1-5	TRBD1	TGTGCCAGCAGTTTTACAGGGGTTCGGTGGGATCAGCCCCAGCATTTT	CASSFTGVRWDQPQHF
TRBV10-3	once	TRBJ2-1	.	TGTGCCATCAGCAGGGGGGACTGGGTCGGCAATGAGCAGTTCTTC	CAISRGDWVGNEQFF
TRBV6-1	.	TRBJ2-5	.	TGTGCCAGCATGGGCGGACAATCTTGGAAGAAGACCCAGTACTTC	CASMGGQSWKKTQYF
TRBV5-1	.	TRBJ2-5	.	TGCGCCAGCAGCTTGGCCGGGGGGCGAGAGACCCAGTACTTC	CASSLAGGRETQYF
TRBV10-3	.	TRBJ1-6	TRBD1	TGTGCCATCAGTGCCTCGACAGGGAGCTCACCCCTCCACTTT	CAISASTGSSPLHF
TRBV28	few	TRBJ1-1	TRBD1	TGTGCCAGCAGTTTAGGCTCGGACAGGGGGGAAGCTTTCTTT	CASSLGSDRGEAFF
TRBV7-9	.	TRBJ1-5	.	TGTTCCAGCCAGGGGCTCGACCAGCCCCAGCATTTT	CSSQGLDQPQHF
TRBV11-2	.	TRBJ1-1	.	TGTGCCAGCAAGTCAGAAGGGGCTATAACTGAAGCTTTCTTT	CASKSEGAITEAFF